Shown below are 13 T cell receptor beta chains from a single sample sequenced in a study of tumor-infiltrating lymphocytes in primary liver carcinoma. Priming with a constant-region primer yielded TCR beta cDNA from around 0.45 ug total RNA. Nested multiplex PCR, run for three rounds with slightly modified ARM-PCR, yielded TCR beta libraries. PCR rounds one and two used TRBV1-TRBV30 forward primers with a C-beta reverse primer for 10 cycles each. Each CDR3 protein gets one entry after TCRdb re-called the multiplex PCR reads with MiXCR. The sample lists under 110,000 distinct CDR3 sequences; around 66% were seen once. The roughly 18-34 mg bulk tissue piece was not sorted before simultaneous RNA and DNA extraction. Specimen: liver tumor tissue from sampling region 2. Subset meaning: tumor region T2, inferior pole. These receptors all come from a woman aged 55-69 years with primary liver carcinoma and hepatitis B virus infection.

On this clonotype itself: The CDR3 ends on some other residue instead of the conserved phenylalanine or tryptophan, so this is likely a read error. V usage is TRBV14 and J usage is TRBJ2-2; 8 positions match TRBD1. The CDR3 extends over 15 amino acids. Germline CDR1 is SGHDN and CDR2 is FVKESK. The junction had 7 bases not matched to a gene; V was cut back by 4 bases and J by 6 bases. The CDR3 sequence is CASSLRTGLAGELFL. CDR3 nucleotide sequence: TGTGCCAGCAGCCTTAGGACAGGGCTGGCCGGGGAGCTGTTTCTT.

In regard to this clonotype: It is likely a read error, because the conserved phenylalanine at the end of the CDR3 is missing. The CDR3 DNA sequence: TGTGCCAGCAGCATAGGGACTAGCGGGAGTTTTGAGCAGTTCCTC. Protein sequence: CASSIGTSGSFEQFL. The chain employs TRBV11-3 and TRBJ2-1; 14 nucleotides align to TRBD2. Germline CDR1 reads SGHNT; CDR2 reads YENEEA. The CDR3 has 15 residues. The trim removed 5 bases at V and 9 bases at J, leaving 6 bases unmatched.

This clonotype was seen ten or more times. The V call is TRBV29-1, the J call TRBJ2-2; unclear D gene. The CDR3 totals 13 residues. The germline V and J ends were trimmed by 0 bases and 5 bases, with 7 bases remaining between them. CDR1 and CDR2 from the germline V gene are SQVTM and ANQGSEA. The CDR3 nucleotides are TGCAGCGTTGAAGAGGTTAAAACCGGGGAGCTGTTTTTT. Translation gives CSVEEVKTGELFF.

As concerns this clonotype: Germline is not matched at one junction end, which may reflect a read error. The V and J genes are TRBV11-3 and TRBJ2-1; D ambiguous. Germline-derived CDR1 and CDR2 are SGHNT and YENEEA. The CDR3 spans 13 residues. This CDR3 reads CASNLGVSNEHFF. CDR3 nucleotides: TGTGCCAGCAACTTAGGAGTCAGCAATGAGCATTTCTTC.

This clonotype was seen ten or more times. The CDR3 sequence is CAWSNKQGRGSIGTEAFF. For the CDR3, the DNA is TGTGCCTGGAGTAACAAACAGGGGAGAGGTTCGATAGGCACTGAAGCTTTCTTT. The rearrangement joins TRBV30 to TRBJ1-1; 7 bases fit TRBD1. Germline V lookup: CDR1 GTSNPN, CDR2 SVGIG (reference sequence). The CDR3 spans 18 residues. V shed 2 bases, J shed 4 bases, and the junction held 19 bases outside the gene matches.

Concerning this clonotype: An end of the junction does not agree with germline; a read error may underlie this. The V gene is TRBV28, the J gene TRBJ1-1, with 10 bases lining up with TRBD1. The length of the CDR3 is 17 residues. Germline loops: CDR1 MDHEN, CDR2 SYDVKM. The CDR3 region is CANSLSRDRGGSTEAFF. The CDR3, as DNA: TGTGCCAACAGTCTCTCCCGGGACAGGGGAGGTTCCACCGAAGCTTTCTTT. Full variable domain (rest looked up from reference TRBV28 and TRBJ1-1): DVKVTQSSRYLVKRTGEKVFLECVQDMDHENMFWYRQDPGLGLRLIYFSYDVKMKEKGDIPEGYSVSREKKERFSLILESASTNQTSMYLCANSLSRDRGGSTEAFFGQGTRLTVV.

The chain links TRBV29-1 to TRBJ2-6, with D possibly called TRBD1 or TRBD2 (6 bases each). Trimming removed 6 bases from V and 12 bases from J, with 21 bases in between. Germline-derived CDR1 and CDR2 are SQVTM and ANQGSEA. The CDR3 sequence is 14 residues long. CDR3 in DNA: TGCAGCGTAGAGGGGGGCACTGGGGCCGGCGTCCTGACTTTC. This sequence encodes CSVEGGTGAGVLTF. Complete variable domain (other parts from reference TRBV29-1 and TRBJ2-6): SAVISQKPSRDICQRGTSLTIQCQVDSQVTMMFWYRQQPGQSLTLIATANQGSEATYESGFVIDKFPISRPNLTFSTLTVSNMSPEDSSIYLCSVEGGTGAGVLTFGAGSRLTVL.

This clonotype was seen repeatedly, ten times or more. The chain recombines TRBV12-3 or TRBV12-4 with TRBJ2-1; TRBD2 aligns across 11 bases. The CDR3 runs to 16 residues. Trimming cost V 6 bases and J 4 bases; bases outside gene matches: 8. CDR3 protein: CASSRPTSGKYNEQFF. The CDR3 region has the DNA TGTGCCAGCAGCCGTCCGACTAGCGGGAAGTACAATGAGCAGTTCTTC.

As regards this clonotype: The final CDR3 position lacks the conserved phenylalanine or tryptophan, pointing to a likely read error. The chain couples TRBV10-3 to TRBJ2-5; D possibly corresponds to TRBD1 (5 bases). With 5 bases removed from V and 4 bases from J, the gap between germline ends came to 11 bases. Per the germline V gene, CDR1 is ENHRY and CDR2 is SYGVKD. CDR3 size: 13 residues. In DNA, the CDR3 is TGTGCCATCAGTCCCGGCCAGGGAGAGACCCAGTACCTC. Residues: CAISPGQGETQYL.

Many counts were recorded for this clonotype. Just one base apart from a much larger clone, this may be a read error. This chain joins TRBV11-2 and TRBJ2-1; D remains unclear. Looked up from germline, CDR1 is SGHAT and CDR2 is FQNNGV. This CDR3 comprises 17 residues. The chain's CDR3 is CASSLTPTTFFNDEQSF. The CDR3, as DNA: TGTGCCAGCAGCTTAACCCCGACAACGTTCTTCAACGATGAGCAGTCCTTC.

Concerning this clonotype: The CDR3 end shows no conserved phenylalanine or tryptophan, and so a read error is likely. The chain links TRBV6-5 to TRBJ2-2, with a tentative D call TRBD1 (5 bases). The CDR3 totals 15 residues. Germline values: CDR1 MNHEY, CDR2 SVGAGI. CDR3 protein: CASSWKGSYTGELFS. In DNA, the CDR3 is TGTGCCAGTAGTTGGAAGGGGTCGTACACCGGGGAGCTGTTTTCT.

This clonotype showed up many times. The V gene is TRBV7-8, the J gene TRBJ2-2, with 8 positions matching TRBD1. The CDR3 covers 15 residues. J lost 7 bases, V lost 7 bases, and 11 bases had no gene match. Germline CDR1 reads SGHVS; CDR2 reads FQNEAQ. CDR3 loop: CASKLGQVRVGELFF. CDR3 sequence (DNA): TGTGCCAGCAAATTGGGACAGGTTCGCGTCGGGGAGCTGTTTTTT.

This clonotype was observed once. The V and J genes are TRBV29-1 and TRBJ2-7; the D gene is possibly TRBD2 (6 bases). The ends were cut back, 3 bases at V and 8 bases at J, with 23 bases in the middle. The germline V gene has CDR1 SQVTM and CDR2 ANQGSEA. The CDR3 is made up of 15 amino acids. CDR3 DNA: TGCAGCGTTGATAGTGGAGGGGCTAGCTCATACAAGCAGTACTTC. Its protein is CSVDSGGASSYKQYF.